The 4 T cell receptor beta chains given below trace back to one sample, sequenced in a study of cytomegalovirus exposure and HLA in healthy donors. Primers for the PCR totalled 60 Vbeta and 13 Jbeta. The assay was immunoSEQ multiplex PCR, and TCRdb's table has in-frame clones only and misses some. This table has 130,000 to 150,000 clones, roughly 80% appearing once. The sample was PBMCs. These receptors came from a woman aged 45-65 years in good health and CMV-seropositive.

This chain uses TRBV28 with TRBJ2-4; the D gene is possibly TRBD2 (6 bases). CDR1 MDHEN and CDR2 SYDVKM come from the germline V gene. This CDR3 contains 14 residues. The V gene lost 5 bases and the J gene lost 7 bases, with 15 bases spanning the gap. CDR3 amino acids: CASSPPLRGNIQYF. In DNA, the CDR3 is TGTGCCAGCAGTCCTCCACTTCGGGGGAACATTCAGTACTTC.

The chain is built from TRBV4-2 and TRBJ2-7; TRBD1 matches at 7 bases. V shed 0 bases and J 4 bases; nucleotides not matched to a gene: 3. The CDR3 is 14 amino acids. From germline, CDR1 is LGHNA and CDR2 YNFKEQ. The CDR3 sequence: CASSQEDRTYEQYF. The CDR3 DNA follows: TGTGCCAGCAGCCAAGAGGACAGGACTTACGAGCAGTACTTC.

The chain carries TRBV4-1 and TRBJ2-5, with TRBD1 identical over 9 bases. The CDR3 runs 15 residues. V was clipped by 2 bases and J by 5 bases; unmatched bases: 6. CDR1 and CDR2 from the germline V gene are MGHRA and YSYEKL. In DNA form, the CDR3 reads TGCGCCAGCAGCCAATTACAGGGGGCAGGGGAGACCCAGTACTTC. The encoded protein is CASSQLQGAGETQYF.

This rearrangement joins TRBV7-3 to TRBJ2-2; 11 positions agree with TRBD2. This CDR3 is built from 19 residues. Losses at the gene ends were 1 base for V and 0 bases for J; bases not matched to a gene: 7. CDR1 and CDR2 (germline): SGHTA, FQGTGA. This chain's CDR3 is CASSLNLAGGLANTGELFF. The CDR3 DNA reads TGTGCCAGCAGCTTAAATCTAGCGGGGGGCCTAGCGAACACCGGGGAGCTGTTTTTT.